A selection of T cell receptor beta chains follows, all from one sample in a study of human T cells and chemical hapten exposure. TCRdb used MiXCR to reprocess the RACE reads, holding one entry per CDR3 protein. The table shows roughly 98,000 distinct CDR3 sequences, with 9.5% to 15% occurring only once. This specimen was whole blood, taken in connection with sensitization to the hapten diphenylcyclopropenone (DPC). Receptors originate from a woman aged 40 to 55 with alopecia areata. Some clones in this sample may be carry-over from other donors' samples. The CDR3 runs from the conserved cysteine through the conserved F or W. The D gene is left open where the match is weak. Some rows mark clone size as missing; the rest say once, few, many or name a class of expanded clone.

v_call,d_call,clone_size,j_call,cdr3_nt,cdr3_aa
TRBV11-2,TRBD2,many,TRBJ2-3,TGTGCCAGCAGCTCCGGACTAGTCTACGATACGCAGTATTTT,CASSSGLVYDTQYF
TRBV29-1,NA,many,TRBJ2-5,TGCAGCGTTGAAAGGCAAACCCAAGAGACCCAGTACTTC,CSVERQTQETQYF
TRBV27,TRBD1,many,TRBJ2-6,TGTGCCAGCAGTTTCGGGACAGGGGGCTCTGGGGCCAACGTCCTGACTTTC,CASSFGTGGSGANVLTF
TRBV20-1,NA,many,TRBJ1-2,TGCAGTGCTAGGTCTCGGAGTTCTTTATTAAACTATGGCTACACCTTC,CSARSRSSLLNYGYTF
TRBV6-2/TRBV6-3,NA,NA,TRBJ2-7,TGTGCCACTGTCGGGCCCTCCTACGAGCAGTACTTC,CATVGPSYEQYF
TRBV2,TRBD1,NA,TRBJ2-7,TGTGCCAGCAACATACTGGGACAGCCCTTGGAGCAGTACTTC,CASNILGQPLEQYF
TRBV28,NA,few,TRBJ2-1,TGTGCCAGCAGTTTATTAGGGTCCGGGACTTGGTACAGTGAGCAGTTCTTC,CASSLLGSGTWYSEQFF
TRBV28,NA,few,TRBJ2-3,TGTGCCAGCAGAGACTCTGGGGCAGATACGCAGTATTTT,CASRDSGADTQYF
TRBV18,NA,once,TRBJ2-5,TGTGCCAGCTCACCACCCAAGGAGACCCAGTACTTC,CASSPPKETQYF
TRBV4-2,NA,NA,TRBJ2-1,TGTGCCAGCAGCCACAACCCGAGCGGAGCGGAATACAATGAGCAGTTCTTC,CASSHNPSGAEYNEQFF
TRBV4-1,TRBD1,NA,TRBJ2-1,TGCGCCAGCAGACAAGCAGACAGGGAGTCCTACAATGAGCAGTTCTTC,CASRQADRESYNEQFF
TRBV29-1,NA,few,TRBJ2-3,TGCAGCGTTGAACCGGCAGGACTATATACGCAGTATTTT,CSVEPAGLYTQYF
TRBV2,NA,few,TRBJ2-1,TGTGCCAGCAGCGAGACTAGTCCCTACAATGAGCAGTTCTTC,CASSETSPYNEQFF
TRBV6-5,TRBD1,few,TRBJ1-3,TGTGCCAGCAGCGAGGGACAGTCTTATGGAAACACCATATATTTT,CASSEGQSYGNTIYF
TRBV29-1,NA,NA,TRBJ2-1,TGCAGCGTGGCAACGACATCAACAAGGCAGTTCTTC,CSVATTSTRQFF
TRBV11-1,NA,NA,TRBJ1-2,TGTGCCAGCAGCGGTACAGGGAGATCGGAAGGCTACACCTTC,CASSGTGRSEGYTF
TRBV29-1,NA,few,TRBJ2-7,TGCAGCGTTGGAGTGAGACCGGCATACGAGCAGTACTTC,CSVGVRPAYEQYF
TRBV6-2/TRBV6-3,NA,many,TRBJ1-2,TGTGCCAGCAGGAGAACGGGTGGAACTAACTATGGCTACACCTTC,CASRRTGGTNYGYTF
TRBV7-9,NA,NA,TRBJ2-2,TGTGCCAGCAGTGGAGGGCGGAACACCGGGGAGCTGTTTTTT,CASSGGRNTGELFF
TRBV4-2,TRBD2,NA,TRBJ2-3,TGTGCCAGCAGCCAGGGGAATAGCGGGAGTACAGATACGCAGTATTTT,CASSQGNSGSTDTQYF
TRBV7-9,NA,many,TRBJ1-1,TGTGCCAGCAGCCCACGCGGGGGAAAAGGGCGTGGGAACACTGAAGCTTTCTTT,CASSPRGGKGRGNTEAFF
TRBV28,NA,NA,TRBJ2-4,TGTGCCAGCAGTCCGGGGGCCCTCCCCCCCAACATTCAGTACTTC,CASSPGALPPNIQYF
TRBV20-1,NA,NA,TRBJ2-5,TGCAGTGCTAGCGGGAGAGAGACCCAGTACTTC,CSASGRETQYF
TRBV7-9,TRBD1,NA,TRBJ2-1,TGTGCCAGCAGCTTAGTACAGGGGAAGTACAATGAGCAGTTCTTC,CASSLVQGKYNEQFF
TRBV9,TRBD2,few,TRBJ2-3,TGTGCCAGCAGCGTAGAGGGGAGGGGAGCAGATACGCAGTATTTT,CASSVEGRGADTQYF
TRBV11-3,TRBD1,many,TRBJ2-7,TGTGCCAGCAGCCAATTCGGACAGGCGTCCTACGAGCAGTACTTC,CASSQFGQASYEQYF
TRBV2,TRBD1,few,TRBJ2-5,TGTGCCAGCACCGAGGGACAGAACCAAGAGACCCAGTACTTC,CASTEGQNQETQYF
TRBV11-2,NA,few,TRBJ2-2,TGTGCCAGCAGCTTAGCCCGCCTCGCGAACACCGGGGAGCTGTTTTTT,CASSLARLANTGELFF
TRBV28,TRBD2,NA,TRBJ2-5,TGTGCCAGCACCTTGACTAGCGGGCAAGAGACCCAGTACTTC,CASTLTSGQETQYF
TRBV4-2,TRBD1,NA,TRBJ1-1,TGTGCCAGCAGCCAAGATTCGGGGACAGTAATGAACACTGAAGCTTTCTTT,CASSQDSGTVMNTEAFF
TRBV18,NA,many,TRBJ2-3,TGTGCCAGCTCACGCAACCACCTAAGGGATTCGACGGCAGATACGCAGTATTTT,CASSRNHLRDSTADTQYF
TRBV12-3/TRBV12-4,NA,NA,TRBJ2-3,TGTGCCAGCAGTTTTAGTGGAGGCACAGATACGCAGTATTTT,CASSFSGGTDTQYF
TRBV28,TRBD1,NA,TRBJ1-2,TGTGCCAGCAGTTTATCGGACAGGTCACTTAGGACCTTC,CASSLSDRSLRTF
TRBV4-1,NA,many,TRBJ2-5,TGCGCCAGCAGCGGGGGGAACGAGACCCAGTACTTC,CASSGGNETQYF
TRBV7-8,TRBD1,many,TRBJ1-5,TGTGCCAGCAGCCGGGACAGGAGCAATCAGCCCCAGCATTTT,CASSRDRSNQPQHF
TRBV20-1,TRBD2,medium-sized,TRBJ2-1,TGCAGTGCTAGTGGGACTAGCGGGTTAGATGAGCAGTTCTTC,CSASGTSGLDEQFF
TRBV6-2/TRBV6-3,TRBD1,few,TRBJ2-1,TGTGCCAGCACCTCTGACAGGGATATCTACAATGAGCAGTTCTTC,CASTSDRDIYNEQFF
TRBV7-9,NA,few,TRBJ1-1,TGTGCCAGCAGCTTATCGGATACCGCGAGCCCCACTGAAGCTTTCTTT,CASSLSDTASPTEAFF
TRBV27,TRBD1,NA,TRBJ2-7,TGTGCCAGCAGTTTATATCCAGGGGGCTACGAGCAGTACTTC,CASSLYPGGYEQYF
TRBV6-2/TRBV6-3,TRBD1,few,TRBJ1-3,TGTGCCAGCAACGACAGGGGATATGGAAACACCATATATTTT,CASNDRGYGNTIYF
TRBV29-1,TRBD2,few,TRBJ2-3,TGCAGCGTTGTTGGGACTAGCGGGAAGGAAGCAGATACGCAGTATTTT,CSVVGTSGKEADTQYF
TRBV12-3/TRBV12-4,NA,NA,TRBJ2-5,TGTGCCAGCAGCAGCAGGGTGGAGACCCAGTACTTC,CASSSRVETQYF
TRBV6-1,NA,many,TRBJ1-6,TGTGCCAGCAGTAACGTCATAAGCCAGCAGAGACTCCACTTT,CASSNVISQQRLHF
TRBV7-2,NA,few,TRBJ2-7,TGTGCCAGCAGCTGGAACGGTCGCGCCGAGCAGTACTTC,CASSWNGRAEQYF
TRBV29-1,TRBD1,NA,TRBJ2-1,TGCAGCGTTGAAACAGGGGCCGTGGACAATGAGCAGTTCTTC,CSVETGAVDNEQFF
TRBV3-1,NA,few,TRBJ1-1,TGTGCCAGCAGCCAACTATCTCATGAAGCTTTCTTT,CASSQLSHEAFF
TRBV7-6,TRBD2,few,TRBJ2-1,TGTGCCAGCAGCCCAGGGACTAGCGGGAGTACCCCCTACAATGAGCAGTTCTTC,CASSPGTSGSTPYNEQFF
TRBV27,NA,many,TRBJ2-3,TGTGCCAGCAGTTTAATAATGGGGGATACGCAGTATTTT,CASSLIMGDTQYF
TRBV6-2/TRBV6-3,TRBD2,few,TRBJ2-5,TGTGCCAGCAGTTACGGGGGGAGGGAAGAGACCCAGTACTTC,CASSYGGREETQYF
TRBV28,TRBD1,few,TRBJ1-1,TGTGCCAGCACCCGGACAGGGAGATTTGAAGCTTTCTTT,CASTRTGRFEAFF
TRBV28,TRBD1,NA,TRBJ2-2,TGTGCCAGCAGTTTCCTCGCCGGGACAGCGAACACCGGGGAGCTGTTTTTT,CASSFLAGTANTGELFF
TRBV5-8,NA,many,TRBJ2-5,TGTGCCAGCAGCTTGGTAGGGCGAAGAGAGACCCAGTACTTC,CASSLVGRRETQYF
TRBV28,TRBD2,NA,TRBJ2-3,TGTGCCAGCAGTCCATTAGCGGGAAAGGGCACAGATACGCAGTATTTT,CASSPLAGKGTDTQYF
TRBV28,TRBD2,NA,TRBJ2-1,TGTGCCTCGTGTAGCGGGAGGGCCAACTACAATGAGCAGTTCTTC,CASCSGRANYNEQFF